These T cell receptor beta chains were read from a single sample in a study of cytomegalovirus exposure and HLA in healthy donors. Libraries were prepared by immunoSEQ multiplex PCR; TCRdb keeps only in-frame clonotypes and omits some of them. The sample includes around 89,000 clones, roughly three quarters of them seen just once. The specimen was PBMCs. Receptors were obtained from a man between 40 and 49 years old in good health and CMV-seronegative. Both conserved end residues are part of each CDR3. The D gene is left open where the match is weak. Some rows have no size entry. The others give once, few or many, or a class for an expanded clone.

.	TRBJ1-6	TRBV6-1	.	CASRAQREISPLHF
.	TRBJ1-5	TRBV6-5	.	CASSQTGYNNQPQHF
few	TRBJ1-1	TRBV4-3	.	CASSQGVSWNTEAFF
.	TRBJ2-2	TRBV6-1	.	CASSGSETGELFF
.	TRBJ2-3	TRBV7-2	TRBD2	CASSPRGLAVGTDTQYF
once	TRBJ1-2	TRBV28	TRBD1	CASSLGTGGFYGYTF
.	TRBJ1-5	TRBV11-2	.	CASSLGQGRNQPQHF
.	TRBJ2-5	TRBV7-7	.	CASSLSREAQETQYF
.	TRBJ2-7	TRBV18	.	CASSPPSAGREQYF
.	TRBJ2-3	TRBV27	.	CASSFSGWSTDTQYF
once	TRBJ1-1	TRBV5-1	.	CASSLGASVNTEAFF
.	TRBJ1-6	TRBV7-9	.	CASSLGGNNSPLHF
.	TRBJ2-2	TRBV5-4	TRBD1	CASSSWDREGTGELFF
.	TRBJ2-5	TRBV7-2	.	CASSRDSPGTGGESETQYF
few	TRBJ2-3	TRBV5-1	TRBD2	CASLSGEVGDTQYF
.	TRBJ1-2	TRBV7-9	.	CASTPRPGTTPNYGYTF